The clone carrying this T cell receptor (beta chain) was recorded once. These data are taken from a study of OX40 agonist ivuxolimab in advanced cancers. TCRdb's copy holds only in-frame clones and misses some; the assay was immunoSEQ multiplex PCR. Counted here are over 85,000 clones, about 90% occurring once; the ten biggest clones make up approximately 5.7%. The material sequenced was CD4+ or CD8+ T cells sorted from blood, taken in a trial of the OX40 agonist ivuxolimab. The source is an adult with an advanced solid tumor such as melanoma, head and neck, liver or kidney cancer.

The CDR3 DNA is TGTGCCAGTAGTCTGCCCTCCGGCGGGGGTCAGCCCCAGCATTTT. This gives the protein CASSLPSGGGQPQHF. J is TRBJ1-5 and V is TRBV19; possible D gene TRBD1, 5 bases. Germline CDR1 reads LNHDA; CDR2 reads SQIVND (reference sequence). The V end lost 5 bases, the J end lost 6 bases, and 17 bases lay between the germline ends. The CDR3 is 15 residues long.